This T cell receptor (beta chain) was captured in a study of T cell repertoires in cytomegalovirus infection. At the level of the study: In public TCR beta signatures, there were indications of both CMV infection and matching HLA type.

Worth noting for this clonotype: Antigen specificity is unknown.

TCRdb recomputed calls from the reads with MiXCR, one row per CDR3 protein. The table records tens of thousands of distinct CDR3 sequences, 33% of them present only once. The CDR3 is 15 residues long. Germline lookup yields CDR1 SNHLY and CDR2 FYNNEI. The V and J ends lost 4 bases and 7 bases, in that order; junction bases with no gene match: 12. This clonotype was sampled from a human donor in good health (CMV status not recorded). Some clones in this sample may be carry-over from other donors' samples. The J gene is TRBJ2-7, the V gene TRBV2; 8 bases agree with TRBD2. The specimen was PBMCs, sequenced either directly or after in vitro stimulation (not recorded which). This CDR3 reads CASSVTGGPWREQYF. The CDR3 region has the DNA TGTGCCAGCAGTGTTACGGGAGGGCCTTGGAGGGAGCAGTACTTC. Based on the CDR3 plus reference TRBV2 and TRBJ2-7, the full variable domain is EPEVTQTPSHQVTQMGQEVILRCVPISNHLYFYWYRQILGQKVEFLVSFYNNEISEKSEIFDDQFSVERPDGSNFTLKIRSTKLEDSAMYFCASSVTGGPWREQYFGPGTRLTVT.